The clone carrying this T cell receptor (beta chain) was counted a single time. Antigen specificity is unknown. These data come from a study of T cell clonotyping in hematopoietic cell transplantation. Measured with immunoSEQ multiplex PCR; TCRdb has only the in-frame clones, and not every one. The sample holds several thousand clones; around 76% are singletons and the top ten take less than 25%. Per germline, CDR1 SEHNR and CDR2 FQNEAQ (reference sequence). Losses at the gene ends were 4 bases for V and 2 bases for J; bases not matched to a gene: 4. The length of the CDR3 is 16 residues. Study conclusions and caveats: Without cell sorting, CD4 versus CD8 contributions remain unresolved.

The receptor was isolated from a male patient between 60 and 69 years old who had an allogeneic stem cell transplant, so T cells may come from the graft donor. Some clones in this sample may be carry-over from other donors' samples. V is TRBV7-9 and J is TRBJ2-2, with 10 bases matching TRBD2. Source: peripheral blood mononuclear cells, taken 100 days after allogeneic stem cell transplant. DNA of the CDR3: TGTGCCAGCAGCTCCACTAGCGGGATAAACACCGGGGAGCTGTTTTTT. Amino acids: CASSSTSGINTGELFF.